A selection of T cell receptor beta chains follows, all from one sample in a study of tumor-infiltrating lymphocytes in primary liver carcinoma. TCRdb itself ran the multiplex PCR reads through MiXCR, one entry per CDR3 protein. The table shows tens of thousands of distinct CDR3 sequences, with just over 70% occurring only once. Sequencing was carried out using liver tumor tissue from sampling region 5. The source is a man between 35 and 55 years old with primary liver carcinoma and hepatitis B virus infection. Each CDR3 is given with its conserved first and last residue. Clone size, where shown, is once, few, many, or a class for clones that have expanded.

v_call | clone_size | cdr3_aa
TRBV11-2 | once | CTSRLTGILLSQYF
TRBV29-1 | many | CSVVQGGSSQETQYF
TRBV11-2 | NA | CASSSTRGRRYEQHF
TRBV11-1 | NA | CASILRLAGEIDNEQFF
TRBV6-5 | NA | CASSYGRDPEAFF
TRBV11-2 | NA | CASSLTDAACDQYF
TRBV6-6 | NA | CASRSIRAASTGELFF
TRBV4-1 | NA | CASSQAGGYNERFF
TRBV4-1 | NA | CASSLAWTAGNTIYF
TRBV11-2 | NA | CSSIQYSGGGYEEYF
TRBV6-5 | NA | CASYLGQGHHEQYF
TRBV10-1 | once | CTSSESSRRSLETQYF
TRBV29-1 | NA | CSVSATSRYEQYF
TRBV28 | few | CASSPRTGRTTNEKLFF
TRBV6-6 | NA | CATSYPERGGNGQFF
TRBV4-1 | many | CASSQRQGPDTQYF
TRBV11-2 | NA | CASRRQVKKTQYF
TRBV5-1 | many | CASSWGQTQETQYF
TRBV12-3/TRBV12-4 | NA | CASSTPVTQGIQYF
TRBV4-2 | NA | CASSQFFHNEQYF
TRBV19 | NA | CASSISGYNEQFF
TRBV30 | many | CAYGPRDNEQFF
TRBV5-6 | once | CASGSRDSPSSHNEQFF
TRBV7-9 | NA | CANSRGGAGYTF
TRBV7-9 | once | CASNSWDTNEKLFF
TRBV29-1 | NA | CSVENGTGGAGRQFF
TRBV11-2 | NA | CTSSFRLAGDFNERFF
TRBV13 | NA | CASSLRGKQFF
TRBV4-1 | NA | CASSTTWEGYSYTF
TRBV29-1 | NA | CSVDRSSESCEQYF
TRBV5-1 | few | CASSLAVVTDTQYF
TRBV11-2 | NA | CANSLDFETPSSYEQHF
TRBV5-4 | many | CASSLSVSLETQYF
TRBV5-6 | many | CASSFGLAGYYEQYF
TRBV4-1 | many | CASSQSGLAAGNEQFF
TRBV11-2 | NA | CTSSLTGTAYEQYF
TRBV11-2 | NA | CTSSLERGTDTQYF
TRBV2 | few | CASIVSGWGDNEQFF
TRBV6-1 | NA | CASPRGPNTWELFF
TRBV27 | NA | CANSWARGGTEVFF
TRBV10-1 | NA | CVSSGSGSAYEQYF
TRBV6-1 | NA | CASILSRGNEQFF
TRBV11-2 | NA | CTSSLSGLASQFF
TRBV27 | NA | CASTGVIAKNIQYF
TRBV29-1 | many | CSVAQGKRDEQFF
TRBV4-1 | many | CASSPVISYNSPLHF
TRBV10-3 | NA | CAIRSGQGTYNKQFF
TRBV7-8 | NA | CACKDGGNIGEQFF
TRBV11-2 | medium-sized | CASSPGTSGKTYEQYF
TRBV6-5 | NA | CAGRTSGYSEQFF